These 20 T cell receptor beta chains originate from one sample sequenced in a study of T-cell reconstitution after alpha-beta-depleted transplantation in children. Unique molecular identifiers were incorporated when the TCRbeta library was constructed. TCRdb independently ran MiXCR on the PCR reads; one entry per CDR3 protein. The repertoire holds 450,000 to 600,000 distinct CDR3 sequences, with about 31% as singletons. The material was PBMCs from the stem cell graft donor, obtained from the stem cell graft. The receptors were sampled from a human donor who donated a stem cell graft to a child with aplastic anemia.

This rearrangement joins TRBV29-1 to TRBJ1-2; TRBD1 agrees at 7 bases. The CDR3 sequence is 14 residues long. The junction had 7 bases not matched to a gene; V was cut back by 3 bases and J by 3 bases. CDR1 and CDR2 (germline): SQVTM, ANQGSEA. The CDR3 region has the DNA TGCAGCGTTGATGGAGGGGGCAGTGACTATGGCTACACCTTC. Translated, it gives CSVDGGGSDYGYTF.

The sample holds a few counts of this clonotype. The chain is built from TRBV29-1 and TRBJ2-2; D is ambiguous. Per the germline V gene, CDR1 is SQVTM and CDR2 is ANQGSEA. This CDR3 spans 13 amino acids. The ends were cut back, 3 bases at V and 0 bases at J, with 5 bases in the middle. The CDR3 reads CSVDTANTGELFF. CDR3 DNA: TGCAGCGTTGACACCGCGAACACCGGGGAGCTGTTTTTT.

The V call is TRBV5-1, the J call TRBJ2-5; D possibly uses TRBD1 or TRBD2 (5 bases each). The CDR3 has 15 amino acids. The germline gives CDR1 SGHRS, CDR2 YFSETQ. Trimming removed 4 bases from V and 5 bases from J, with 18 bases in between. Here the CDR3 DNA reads TGCGCCAGCAGCCCCGTCGACGAGGGGTGGGAGACCCAGTACTTC. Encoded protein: CASSPVDEGWETQYF.

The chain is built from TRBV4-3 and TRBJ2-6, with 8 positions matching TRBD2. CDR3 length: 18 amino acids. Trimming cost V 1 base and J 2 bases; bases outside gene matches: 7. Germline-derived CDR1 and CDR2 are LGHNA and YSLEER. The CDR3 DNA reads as TGCGCCAGCAGCCAAGTCGCCGGGAGGGGACCTGGGGCCAACGTCCTGACTTTC. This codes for CASSQVAGRGPGANVLTF.

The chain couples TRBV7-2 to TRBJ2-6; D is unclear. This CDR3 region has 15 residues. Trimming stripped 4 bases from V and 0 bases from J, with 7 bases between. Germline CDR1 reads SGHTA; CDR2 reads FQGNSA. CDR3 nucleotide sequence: TGTGCCAGCAGCTCCCAAAGCTCTGGGGCCAACGTCCTGACTTTC. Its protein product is CASSSQSSGANVLTF.

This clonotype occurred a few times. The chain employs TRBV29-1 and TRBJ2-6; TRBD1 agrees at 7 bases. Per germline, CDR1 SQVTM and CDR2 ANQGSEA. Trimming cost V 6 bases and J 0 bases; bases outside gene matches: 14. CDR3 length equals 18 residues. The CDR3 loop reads CSVWAGQEIYSGANVLTF. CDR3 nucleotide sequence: TGCAGCGTATGGGCAGGACAGGAAATATACTCTGGGGCCAACGTCCTGACTTTC.

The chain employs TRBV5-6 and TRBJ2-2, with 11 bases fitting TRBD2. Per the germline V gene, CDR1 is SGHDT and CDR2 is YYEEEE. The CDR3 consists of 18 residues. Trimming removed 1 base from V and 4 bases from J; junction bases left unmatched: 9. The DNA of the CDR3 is TGTGCCAGCAGCTTGATTACCGGGACTAGCGGAGGCACCGGGGAGCTGTTTTTT. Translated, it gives CASSLITGTSGGTGELFF.

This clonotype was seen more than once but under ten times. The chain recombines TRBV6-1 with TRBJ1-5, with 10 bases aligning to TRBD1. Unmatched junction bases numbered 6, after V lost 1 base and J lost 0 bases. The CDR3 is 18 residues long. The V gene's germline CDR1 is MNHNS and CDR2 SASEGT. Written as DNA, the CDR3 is TGTGCCAGCAGTGAAGGGGGACAGGGGTACTATAGCAATCAGCCCCAGCATTTT. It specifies CASSEGGQGYYSNQPQHF.

The CDR3 region is CASSLVVVTEAFF. The CDR3 nucleotides read TGTGCCAGCAGCTTGGTCGTGGTCACTGAAGCTTTCTTT. The V and J genes are TRBV5-5 and TRBJ1-1; no firm D call. V lost 0 bases to trimming and J lost 4 bases, with 7 bases between them. This CDR3 has 13 residues. The germline V gene has CDR1 SGHKS and CDR2 YYEKEE (reference sequence).

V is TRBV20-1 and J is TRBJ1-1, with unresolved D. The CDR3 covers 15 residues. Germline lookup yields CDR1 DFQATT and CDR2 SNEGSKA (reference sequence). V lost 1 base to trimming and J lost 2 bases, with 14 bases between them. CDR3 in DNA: TGCAGTGCTAGAGCCTCTACCGGGGATAACACTGAAGCTTTCTTT. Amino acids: CSARASTGDNTEAFF.

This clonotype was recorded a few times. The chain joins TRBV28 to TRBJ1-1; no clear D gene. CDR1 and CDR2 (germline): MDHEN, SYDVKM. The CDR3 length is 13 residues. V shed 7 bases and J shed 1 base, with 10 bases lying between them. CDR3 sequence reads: CASNGFSNTEAFF. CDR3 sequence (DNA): TGTGCCAGCAACGGCTTTTCGAACACTGAAGCTTTCTTT.

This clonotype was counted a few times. The chain's CDR3 is CASTSGTAAYEQYF. DNA for the CDR3: TGTGCCAGCACCTCCGGGACAGCAGCCTACGAGCAGTACTTC. This chain connects TRBV12-3 or TRBV12-4 to TRBJ2-7; the match to TRBD1 covers 7 bases. This CDR3 spans 14 amino acids. V was pared by 7 bases and J by 2 bases, with 8 bases of the junction left unmatched.

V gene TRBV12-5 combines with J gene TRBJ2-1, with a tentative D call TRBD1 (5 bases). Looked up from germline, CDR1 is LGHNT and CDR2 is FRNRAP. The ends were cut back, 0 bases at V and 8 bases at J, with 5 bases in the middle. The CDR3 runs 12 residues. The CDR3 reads CASGLVGDEQFF. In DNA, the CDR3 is TGTGCTAGTGGTTTGGTAGGGGATGAGCAGTTCTTC. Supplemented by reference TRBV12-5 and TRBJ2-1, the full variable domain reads DARVTQTPRHKVTEMGQEVTMRCQPILGHNTVFWYRQTMMQGLELLAYFRNRAPLDDSGMPKDRFSAEMPDATLATLKIQPSEPRDSAVYFCASGLVGDEQFFGPGTRLTVL.

The CDR3: CASSLAFSAGTGELFF. The DNA for the CDR3 is TGCGCCAGCAGCTTGGCTTTTTCCGCGGGGACCGGGGAGCTGTTTTTT. V usage is TRBV5-1 and J usage is TRBJ2-2; maybe TRBD2 (6 bases). The V gene lost 0 bases and the J gene lost 5 bases, with 14 bases spanning the gap. The V gene's germline CDR1 is SGHRS and CDR2 YFSETQ. The CDR3 has 16 amino acids.

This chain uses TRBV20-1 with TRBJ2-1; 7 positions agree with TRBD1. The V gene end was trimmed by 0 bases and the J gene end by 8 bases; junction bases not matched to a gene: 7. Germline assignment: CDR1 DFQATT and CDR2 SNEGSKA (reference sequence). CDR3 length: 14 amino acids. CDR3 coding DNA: TGCAGTGCTAGAGATCCTGGACAGGCGGATGAGCAGTTCTTC. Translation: CSARDPGQADEQFF.

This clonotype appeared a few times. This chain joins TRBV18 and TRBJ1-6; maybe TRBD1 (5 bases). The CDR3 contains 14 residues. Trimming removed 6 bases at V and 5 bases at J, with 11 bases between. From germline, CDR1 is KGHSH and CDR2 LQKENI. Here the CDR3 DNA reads TGTGCCAGCTCGTCGGGGCCCGATAATTCACCCCTCCACTTT. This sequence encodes CASSSGPDNSPLHF.

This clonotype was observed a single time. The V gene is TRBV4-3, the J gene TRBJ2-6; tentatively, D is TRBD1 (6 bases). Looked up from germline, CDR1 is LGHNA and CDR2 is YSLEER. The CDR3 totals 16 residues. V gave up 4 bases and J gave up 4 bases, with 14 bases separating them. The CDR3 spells CASSRRGGTGANVLTF. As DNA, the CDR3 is TGCGCCAGCAGCCGTAGAGGGGGAACCGGGGCCAACGTCCTGACTTTC.

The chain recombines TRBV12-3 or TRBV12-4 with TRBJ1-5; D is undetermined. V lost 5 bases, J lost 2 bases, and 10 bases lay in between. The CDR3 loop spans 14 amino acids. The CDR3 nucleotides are TGTGCCAGCAGTCCCCGTAGCCGCAATCAGCCCCAGCATTTT. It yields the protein CASSPRSRNQPQHF.

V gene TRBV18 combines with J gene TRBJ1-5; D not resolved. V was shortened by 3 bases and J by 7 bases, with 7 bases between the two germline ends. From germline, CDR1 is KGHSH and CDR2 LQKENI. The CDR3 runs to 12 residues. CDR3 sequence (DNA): TGTGCCAGCTCACCCCGGGGACAGCCCCAGCATTTT. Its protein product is CASSPRGQPQHF.

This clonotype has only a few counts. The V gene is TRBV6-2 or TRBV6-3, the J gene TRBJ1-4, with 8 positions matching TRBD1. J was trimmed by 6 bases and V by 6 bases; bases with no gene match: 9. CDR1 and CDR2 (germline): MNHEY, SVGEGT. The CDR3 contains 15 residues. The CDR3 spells CASRPQGAADEKLFF. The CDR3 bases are TGTGCCAGCAGACCCCAGGGGGCGGCGGATGAAAAACTGTTTTTT.